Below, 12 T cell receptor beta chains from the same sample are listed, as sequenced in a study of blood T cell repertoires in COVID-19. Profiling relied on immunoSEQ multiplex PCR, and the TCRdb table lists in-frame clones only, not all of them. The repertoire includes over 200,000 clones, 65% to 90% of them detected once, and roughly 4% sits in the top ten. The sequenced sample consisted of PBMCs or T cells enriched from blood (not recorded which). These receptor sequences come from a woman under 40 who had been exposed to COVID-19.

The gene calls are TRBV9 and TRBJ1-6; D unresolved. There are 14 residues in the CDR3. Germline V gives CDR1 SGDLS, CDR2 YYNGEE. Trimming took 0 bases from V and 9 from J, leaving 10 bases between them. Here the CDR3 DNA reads TGTGCCAGCAGCGTAGGGGAGACCTCTTCACCCCTCCACTTT. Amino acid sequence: CASSVGETSSPLHF.

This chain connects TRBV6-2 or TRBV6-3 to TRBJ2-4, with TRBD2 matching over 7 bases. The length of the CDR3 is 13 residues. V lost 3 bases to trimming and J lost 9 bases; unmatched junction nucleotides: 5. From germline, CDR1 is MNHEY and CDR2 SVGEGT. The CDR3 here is CASSYTPGGIQYF. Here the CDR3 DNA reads TGTGCCAGCAGTTATACCCCGGGGGGCATTCAGTACTTC.

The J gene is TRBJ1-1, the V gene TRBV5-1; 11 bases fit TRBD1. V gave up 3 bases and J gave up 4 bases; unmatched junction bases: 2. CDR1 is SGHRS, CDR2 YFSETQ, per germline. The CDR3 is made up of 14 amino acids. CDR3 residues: CASSSGTGGTEAFF. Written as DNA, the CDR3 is TGCGCCAGCAGCTCCGGGACAGGGGGCACTGAAGCTTTCTTT.

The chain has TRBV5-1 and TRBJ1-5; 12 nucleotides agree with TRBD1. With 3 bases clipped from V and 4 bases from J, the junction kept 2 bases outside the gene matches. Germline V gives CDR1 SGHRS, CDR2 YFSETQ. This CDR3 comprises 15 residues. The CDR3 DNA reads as TGCGCCAGCAGCTCGGGACAGGGGGCAAATCAGCCCCAGCATTTT. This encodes CASSSGQGANQPQHF.

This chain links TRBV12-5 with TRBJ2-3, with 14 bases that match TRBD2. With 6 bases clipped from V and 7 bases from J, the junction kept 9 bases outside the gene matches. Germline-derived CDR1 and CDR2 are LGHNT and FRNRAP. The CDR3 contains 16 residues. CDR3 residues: CASGEGLAGARNTQYF. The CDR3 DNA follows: TGTGCTAGTGGAGAGGGACTAGCGGGGGCGCGGAATACGCAGTATTTT.

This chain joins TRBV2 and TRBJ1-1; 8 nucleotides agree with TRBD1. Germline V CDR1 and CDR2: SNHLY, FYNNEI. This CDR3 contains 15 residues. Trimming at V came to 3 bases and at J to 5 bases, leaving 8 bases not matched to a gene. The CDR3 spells CASSDGQGAWTEAFF. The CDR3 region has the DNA TGTGCCAGCAGTGACGGTCAGGGGGCCTGGACTGAAGCTTTCTTT.

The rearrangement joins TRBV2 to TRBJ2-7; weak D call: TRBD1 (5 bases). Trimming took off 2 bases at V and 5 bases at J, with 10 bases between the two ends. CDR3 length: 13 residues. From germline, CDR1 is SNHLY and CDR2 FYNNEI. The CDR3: CASSERREHEQYF. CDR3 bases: TGTGCCAGCAGTGAACGCAGGGAACACGAGCAGTACTTC. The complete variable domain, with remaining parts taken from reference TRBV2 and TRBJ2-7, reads EPEVTQTPSHQVTQMGQEVILRCVPISNHLYFYWYRQILGQKVEFLVSFYNNEISEKSEIFDDQFSVERPDGSNFTLKIRSTKLEDSAMYFCASSERREHEQYFGPGTRLTVT.

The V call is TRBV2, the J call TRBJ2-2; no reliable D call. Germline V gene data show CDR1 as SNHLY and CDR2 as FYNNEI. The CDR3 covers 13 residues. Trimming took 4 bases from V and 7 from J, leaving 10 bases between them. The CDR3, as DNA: TGTGCCAGCAGTGTGGCCCCCGTCGGGGAGCTGTTTTTT. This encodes CASSVAPVGELFF.

CDR3: CASILVIGEQFF. Written as DNA, the CDR3 is TGTGCCAGCATCCTGGTTATCGGGGAGCAGTTCTTC. This chain connects TRBV2 to TRBJ2-1; D unresolved. CDR1 is SNHLY, CDR2 FYNNEI, per germline. V was cut by 7 bases and J by 10 bases, with 14 bases left in between. The CDR3 totals 12 residues.

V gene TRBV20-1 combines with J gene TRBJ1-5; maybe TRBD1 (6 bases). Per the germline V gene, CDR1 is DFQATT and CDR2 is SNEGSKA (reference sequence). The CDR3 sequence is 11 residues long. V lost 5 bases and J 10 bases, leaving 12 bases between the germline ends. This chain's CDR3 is CSAGRQEPQHF. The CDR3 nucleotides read TGCAGTGCTGGACGACAGGAACCCCAGCATTTT.

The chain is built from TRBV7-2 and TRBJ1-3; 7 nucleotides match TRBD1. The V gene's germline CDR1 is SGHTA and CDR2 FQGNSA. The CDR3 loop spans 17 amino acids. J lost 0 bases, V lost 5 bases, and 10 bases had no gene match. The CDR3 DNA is TGTGCCAGCAGCGACGGGTCCGCAGGGGGCTCTGGAAACACCATATATTTT. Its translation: CASSDGSAGGSGNTIYF.

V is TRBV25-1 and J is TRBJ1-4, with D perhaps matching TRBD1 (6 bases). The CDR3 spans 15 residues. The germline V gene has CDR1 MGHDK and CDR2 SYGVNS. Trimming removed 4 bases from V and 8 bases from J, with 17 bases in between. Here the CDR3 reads CASSAFRGPSEKLFF. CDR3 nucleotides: TGTGCCAGCAGTGCTTTCAGGGGTCCTTCCGAAAAACTGTTTTTT.